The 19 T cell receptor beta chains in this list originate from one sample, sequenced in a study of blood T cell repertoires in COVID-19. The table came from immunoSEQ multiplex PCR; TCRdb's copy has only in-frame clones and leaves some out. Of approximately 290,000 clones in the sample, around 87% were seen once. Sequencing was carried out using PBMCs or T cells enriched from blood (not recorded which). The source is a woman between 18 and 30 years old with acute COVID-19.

CDR3 region: CASSLPPQGLRSPLHF. CDR3 nucleotides: TGTGCCAGCAGTTTGCCCCCCCAGGGTTTGAGATCACCCCTCCACTTT. The V and J genes are TRBV28 and TRBJ1-6; tentatively, D is TRBD1 (5 bases). V lost 3 bases and J 10 bases, leaving 19 bases between the germline ends. Germline loops: CDR1 MDHEN, CDR2 SYDVKM. The CDR3 is 16 residues long.

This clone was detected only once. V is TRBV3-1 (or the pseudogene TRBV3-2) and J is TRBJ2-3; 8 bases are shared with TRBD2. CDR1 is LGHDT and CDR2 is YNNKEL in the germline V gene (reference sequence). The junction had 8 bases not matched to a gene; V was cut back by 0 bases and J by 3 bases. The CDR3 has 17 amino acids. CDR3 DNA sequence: TGTGCCAGCAGCCAAGATCGACTAGCGAGGGGTACAGATACGCAGTATTTT. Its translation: CASSQDRLARGTDTQYF.

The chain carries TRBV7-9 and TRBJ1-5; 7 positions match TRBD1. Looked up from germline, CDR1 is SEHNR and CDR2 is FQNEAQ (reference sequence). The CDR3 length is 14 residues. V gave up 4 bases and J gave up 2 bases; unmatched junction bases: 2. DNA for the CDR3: TGTGCCAGCAGCTCTGACAGGGGCAATCAGCCCCAGCATTTT. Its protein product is CASSSDRGNQPQHF.

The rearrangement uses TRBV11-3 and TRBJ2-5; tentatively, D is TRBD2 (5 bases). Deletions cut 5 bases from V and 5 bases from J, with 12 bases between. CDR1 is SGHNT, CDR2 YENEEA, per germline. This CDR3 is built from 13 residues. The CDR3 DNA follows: TGTGCCAGCAGCCTCCAATCGGGGGAGACCCAGTACTTC. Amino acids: CASSLQSGETQYF.

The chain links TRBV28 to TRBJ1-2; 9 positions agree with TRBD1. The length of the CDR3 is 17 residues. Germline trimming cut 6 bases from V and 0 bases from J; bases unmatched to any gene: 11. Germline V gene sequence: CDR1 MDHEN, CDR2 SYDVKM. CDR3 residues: CASSPRDRARTNYGYTF. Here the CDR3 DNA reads TGTGCCAGCAGCCCCAGGGACAGGGCAAGAACTAACTATGGCTACACCTTC.

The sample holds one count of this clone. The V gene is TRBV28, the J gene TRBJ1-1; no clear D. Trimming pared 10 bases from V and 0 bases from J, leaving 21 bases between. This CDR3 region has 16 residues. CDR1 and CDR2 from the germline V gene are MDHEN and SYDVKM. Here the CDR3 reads CAIGSGRVIMNTEAFF. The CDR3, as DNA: TGTGCCATAGGGTCCGGGCGGGTTATTATGAACACTGAAGCTTTCTTT.

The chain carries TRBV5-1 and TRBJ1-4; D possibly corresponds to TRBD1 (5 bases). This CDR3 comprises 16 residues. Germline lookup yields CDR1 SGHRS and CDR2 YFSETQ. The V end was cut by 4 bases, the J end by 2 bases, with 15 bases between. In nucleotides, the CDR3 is TGCGCCAGCAGCCCTAACGGGGGGAAGACTAATGAAAAACTGTTTTTT. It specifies CASSPNGGKTNEKLFF.

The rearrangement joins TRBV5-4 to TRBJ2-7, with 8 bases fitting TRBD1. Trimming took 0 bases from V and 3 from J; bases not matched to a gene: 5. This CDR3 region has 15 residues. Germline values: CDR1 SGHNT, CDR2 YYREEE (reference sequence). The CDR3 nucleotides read TGTGCCAGCAGCTTGGGACAGGGGCAGATCTACGAGCAGTACTTC. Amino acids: CASSLGQGQIYEQYF. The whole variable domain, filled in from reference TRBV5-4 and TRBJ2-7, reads ETGVTQSPTHLIKTRGQQVTLRCSSQSGHNTVSWYQQALGQGPQFIFQYYREEENGRGNFPPRFSGLQFPNYSSELNVNALELDDSALYLCASSLGQGQIYEQYFGPGTRLTVT.

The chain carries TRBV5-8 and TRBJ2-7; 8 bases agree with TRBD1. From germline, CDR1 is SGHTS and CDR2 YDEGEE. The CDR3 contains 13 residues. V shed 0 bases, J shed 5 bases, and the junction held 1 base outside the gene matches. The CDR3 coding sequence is TGTGCCAGCAGCTTGGCAGGGGGCGACGAGCAGTACTTC. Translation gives CASSLAGGDEQYF.

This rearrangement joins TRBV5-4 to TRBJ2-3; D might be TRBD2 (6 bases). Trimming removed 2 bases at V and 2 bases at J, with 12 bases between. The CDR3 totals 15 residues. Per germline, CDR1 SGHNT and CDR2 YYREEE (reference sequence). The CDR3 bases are TGTGCCAGCAGCTTCGACGCGGGGCACACAGATACGCAGTATTTT. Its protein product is CASSFDAGHTDTQYF.

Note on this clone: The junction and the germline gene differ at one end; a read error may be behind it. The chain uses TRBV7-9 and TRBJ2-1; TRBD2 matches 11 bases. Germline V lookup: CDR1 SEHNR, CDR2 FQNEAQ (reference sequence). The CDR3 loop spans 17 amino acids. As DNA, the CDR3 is TGTGCCAGCAGCCTAGCGGGCCTAGCGGGAGGCTACAATGAGCAGTTCTTC. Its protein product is CASSLAGLAGGYNEQFF.

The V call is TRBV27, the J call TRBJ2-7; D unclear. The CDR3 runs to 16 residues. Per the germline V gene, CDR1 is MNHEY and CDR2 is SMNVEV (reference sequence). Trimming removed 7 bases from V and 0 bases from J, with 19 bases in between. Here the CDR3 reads CASTTPRWKPSYEQYF. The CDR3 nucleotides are TGTGCCAGCACCACCCCCAGGTGGAAGCCCTCCTACGAGCAGTACTTC.

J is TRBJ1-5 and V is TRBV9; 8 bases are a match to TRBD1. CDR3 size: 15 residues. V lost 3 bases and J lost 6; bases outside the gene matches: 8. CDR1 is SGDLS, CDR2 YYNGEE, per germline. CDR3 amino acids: CASSATGGLGQPQHF. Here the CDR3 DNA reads TGTGCCAGCAGCGCAACAGGGGGATTGGGTCAGCCCCAGCATTTT. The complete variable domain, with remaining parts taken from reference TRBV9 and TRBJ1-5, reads DSGVTQTPKHLITATGQRVTLRCSPRSGDLSVYWYQQSLDQGLQFLIQYYNGEERAKGNILERFSAQQFPDLHSELNLSSLELGDSALYFCASSATGGLGQPQHFGDGTRLSIL.

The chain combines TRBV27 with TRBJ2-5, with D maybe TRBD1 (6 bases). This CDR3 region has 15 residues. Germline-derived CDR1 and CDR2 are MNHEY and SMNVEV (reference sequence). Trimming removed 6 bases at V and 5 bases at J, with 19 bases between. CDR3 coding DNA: TGTGCCAGCAGCTACAGGGTTGGGTCTGGGGAGACCCAGTACTTC. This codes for CASSYRVGSGETQYF.

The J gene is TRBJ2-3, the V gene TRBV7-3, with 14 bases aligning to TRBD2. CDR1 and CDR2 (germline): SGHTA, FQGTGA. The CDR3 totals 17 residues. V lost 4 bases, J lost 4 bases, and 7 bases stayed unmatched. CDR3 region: CASSSDPGLAGADTQYF. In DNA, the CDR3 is TGTGCCAGCAGCTCGGACCCGGGACTAGCGGGAGCAGATACGCAGTATTTT.

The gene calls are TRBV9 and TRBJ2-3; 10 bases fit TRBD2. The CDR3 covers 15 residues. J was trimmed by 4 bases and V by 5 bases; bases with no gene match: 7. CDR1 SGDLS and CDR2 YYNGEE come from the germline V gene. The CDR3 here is CASSPLAGAADTQYF. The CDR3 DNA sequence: TGTGCCAGCAGTCCCCTAGCGGGAGCGGCAGATACGCAGTATTTT.

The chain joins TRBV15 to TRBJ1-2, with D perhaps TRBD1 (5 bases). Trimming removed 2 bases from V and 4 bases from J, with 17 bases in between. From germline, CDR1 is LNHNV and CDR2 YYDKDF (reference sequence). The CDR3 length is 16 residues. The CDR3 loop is CATSRHTRVPVYGYTF. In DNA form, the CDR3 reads TGTGCCACCAGCAGACACACCAGGGTTCCCGTCTATGGCTACACCTTC.

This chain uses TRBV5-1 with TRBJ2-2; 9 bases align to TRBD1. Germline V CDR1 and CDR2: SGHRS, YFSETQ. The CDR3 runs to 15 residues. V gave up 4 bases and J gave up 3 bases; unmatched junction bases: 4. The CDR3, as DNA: TGCGCCAGCAGCCGGCGGACAGGGGACACCGGGGAGCTGTTTTTT. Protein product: CASSRRTGDTGELFF.

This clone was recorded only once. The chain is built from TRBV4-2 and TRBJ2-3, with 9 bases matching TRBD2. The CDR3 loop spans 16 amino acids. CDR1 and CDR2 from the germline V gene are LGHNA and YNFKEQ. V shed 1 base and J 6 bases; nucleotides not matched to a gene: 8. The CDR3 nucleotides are TGTGCCAGCAGCCAAGTAGCGGGAGTCCCGGAGGATACGCAGTATTTT. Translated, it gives CASSQVAGVPEDTQYF.